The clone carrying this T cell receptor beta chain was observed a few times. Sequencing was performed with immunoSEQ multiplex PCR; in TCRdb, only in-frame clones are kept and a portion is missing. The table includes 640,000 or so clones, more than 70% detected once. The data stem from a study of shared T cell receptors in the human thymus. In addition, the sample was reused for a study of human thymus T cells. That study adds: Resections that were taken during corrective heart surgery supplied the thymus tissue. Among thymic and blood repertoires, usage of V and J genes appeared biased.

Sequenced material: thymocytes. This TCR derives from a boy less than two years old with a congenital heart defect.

CDR3 loop: CASSYFSEGNTEAFF. In DNA, the CDR3 is TGTGCCAGCAGTTACTTTTCGGAGGGTAACACTGAAGCTTTCTTT. The gene calls are TRBV6-5 and TRBJ1-1; no clear D gene. Germline-derived CDR1 and CDR2 are MNHEY and SVGAGI. With 1 base removed from V and 2 bases from J, the gap between germline ends came to 11 bases. This CDR3 has 15 residues.